A single T cell receptor (beta chain) is shown here with its context. This entry comes from a study of blood T cell repertoires in COVID-19. Across the study: Both acute and convalescent COVID-19 samples were obtained from the United States, Italy and Spain. Nucleic acid was either cDNA or gDNA, and it came from T cells, B-cell-depleted T cells, or PBMCs.

Source study methods: From reference gene primer amplification, estimates of nucleated cell counts were derived. Method: immunoSEQ multiplex PCR; TCRdb's copy keeps in-frame clones and lacks some. The DNA was the basis for D and trimming; V, J and clone size are from that table. The repertoire holds 150,000 to 200,000 clones, roughly 90% seen once, with about 6.6% in the top ten. Germline V CDR1 and CDR2: LGHNA, YSLEER. The CDR3 has 14 residues. The ends were cut back, 2 bases at V and 6 bases at J, with 13 bases in the middle. Self-reported history from a screening survey and questionnaire set each donor's cohort.

The V and J genes are TRBV4-3 and TRBJ1-2, with TRBD1 as a possible D gene (5 bases). This TCR came from a woman between 50 and 59 years old who had recovered from COVID-19. The sample comprised PBMCs or T cells enriched from blood (not recorded which). CDR3 coding DNA: TGCGCCAGCAGCCAAACGAGGGACTCGGATGGCTACACCTTC. Translated: CASSQTRDSDGYTF.